This TCR beta chain was captured by sequencing in a study of T cell clones after liver transplantation. The wider study: A pre-transplant mixed lymphocyte reaction with TCRbeta sequencing defined graft-donor-reactive clones followed in post-transplant blood. Draws occurred before transplant, before withdrawal, and after complete or failed withdrawal.

With V trimmed by 3 bases and J by 3 bases, 7 bases remained unmatched. CDR3 length: 15 residues. In germline, CDR1 is SGHVS, CDR2 FQNEAQ. General study results and limits: Post-transplant, graft-donor-reactive CD4 TCRbeta sequences in blood dropped significantly in most of the 8 subjects.

Using immunoSEQ multiplex PCR, the repertoire was profiled, and TCRdb retains in-frame clones only, with some absent. The table records about 45,000 clones, 86% of them present only once. About this clone: Its cognate antigen is unknown.

The rearrangement links TRBV7-8 to TRBJ1-1; 7 nucleotides align to TRBD1. The sequencing here drew on CD4+ T cells from blood, taken 24 months after liver transplant. The TCR sequence derives from a human patient who received a liver transplant. Some T cells may be supplied by the graft donor. CDR3 in amino acids: CASSFPAGGHTEAFF. The CDR3 bases are TGTGCCAGCAGCTTCCCGGCAGGGGGACACACTGAAGCTTTCTTT. Full variable domain (rest looked up from reference TRBV7-8 and TRBJ1-1): GAGVSQSPRYKVAKRGQDVALRCDPISGHVSLFWYQQALGQGPEFLTYFQNEAQLDKSGLPSDRFFAERPEGSVSTLKIQRTQQEDSAVYLCASSFPAGGHTEAFFGQGTRLTVV.